The clone carrying this T cell receptor beta chain came up a few times. Antigen: not known. This record comes from a study of cytomegalovirus exposure and HLA in healthy donors. Points from the study as a whole: Rare TCR sequences predominated, though certain public TCRs were found in many donors. Cytomegalovirus status, reportedly, was diagnosed with high specificity and sensitivity by the classifier. Earlier analysis looked at TCR beta V segments, and most were productive about 87% or about 30% of the time.

The V end was cut by 2 bases, the J end by 9 bases, with 14 bases between. The CDR3 is 15 residues long. Germline V lookup: CDR1 MNHEY, CDR2 SVGAGI. PCR used 60 Vbeta primers and 13 Jbeta primers. TCRdb's table, derived via immunoSEQ multiplex PCR, lists solely in-frame clones and lacks some. This table holds 140,000 or so clones, around a tenth found once. The J gene is TRBJ1-6, the V gene TRBV6-5; weak D call: TRBD1 (6 bases). This clonotype was obtained from a male donor in good health and CMV-seronegative. Sequencing input: PBMCs. The CDR3 region is CASSYGRGGASPLHF. The CDR3 region has the DNA TGTGCCAGCAGTTACGGCAGGGGTGGCGCTTCACCCCTCCACTTT.